These 18 T cell receptor beta chains originate from one sample sequenced in a study of blood T cell repertoires in COVID-19. Assay used: immunoSEQ multiplex PCR; TCRdb lists only in-frame clones, some missing. The sample carries around 130,000 clones, 90% recorded once. Material for sequencing was peripheral blood. The source is a man aged 50 to 60 with active COVID-19.

The chain recombines TRBV6-1 with TRBJ1-2, with D perhaps TRBD1 (5 bases). The CDR3 is 15 residues long. In germline, CDR1 is MNHNS, CDR2 SASEGT. Trimming cost V 2 bases and J 4 bases, with 14 bases left between them. CDR3 in amino acids: CASSEQPQEGYGYTF. CDR3 bases: TGTGCCAGCAGTGAACAACCACAGGAGGGCTATGGCTACACCTTC.

This clone was seen just once. The rearrangement joins TRBV7-6 to TRBJ2-7; 9 nucleotides align to TRBD1. Trimming removed 0 bases from V and 4 bases from J; junction bases left unmatched: 4. CDR3 length: 15 residues. The V gene's germline CDR1 is SGHVS and CDR2 FNYEAQ. The CDR3 bases are TGTGCCAGCAGCTTAGCCTCACAGGGGGCGTACGAGCAGTACTTC. This translates into CASSLASQGAYEQYF.

The gene calls are TRBV5-1 and TRBJ2-3, with TRBD1 matching over 7 bases. Germline V gene lookup returns CDR1 SGHRS and CDR2 YFSETQ. V lost 4 bases to trimming and J lost 2 bases; unmatched junction nucleotides: 4. This CDR3 contains 14 residues. The CDR3 here is CASSRDSFTDTQYF. The CDR3 DNA follows: TGCGCCAGCAGCCGGGACAGTTTCACAGATACGCAGTATTTT.

This rearrangement joins TRBV15 to TRBJ2-1; 9 nucleotides agree with TRBD1. The CDR3 is 12 residues long. J gave up 13 bases and V 1 base, and 2 bases lay outside the gene matches. From germline, CDR1 is LNHNV and CDR2 YYDKDF (reference sequence). The CDR3 reads CATSRGTGDQFF. As DNA, the CDR3 is TGTGCCACCAGCAGAGGGACAGGGGACCAGTTCTTC.

V gene TRBV5-1 combines with J gene TRBJ1-3; TRBD1 matches 7 bases. Trimming took 1 base from V and 4 from J; bases not matched to a gene: 5. Germline assignment: CDR1 SGHRS and CDR2 YFSETQ. The CDR3 totals 15 residues. This chain's CDR3 is CASSLNRGSGNTIYF. DNA of the CDR3: TGCGCCAGCAGCTTGAACAGGGGATCCGGAAACACCATATATTTT.

The genes are TRBV7-9 and TRBJ2-4; 7 positions match TRBD1. Germline loops: CDR1 SEHNR, CDR2 FQNEAQ (reference sequence). Trimming took 0 bases from V and 1 from J; bases not matched to a gene: 3. The CDR3 runs 16 residues. CDR3 loop: CASSLAADRAKNIQYF. CDR3 nucleotide sequence: TGTGCCAGCAGCTTAGCCGCGGACAGGGCCAAAAACATTCAGTACTTC.

The chain couples TRBV5-1 to TRBJ2-3; a possible D gene is TRBD2 (6 bases). The germline gives CDR1 SGHRS, CDR2 YFSETQ. This CDR3 contains 15 residues. Between the trimmed V and J ends, which lost 2 bases and 0 bases, there was a span of 10 bases. The CDR3 spells CASSLGGISTDTQYF. CDR3 nucleotides: TGCGCCAGCAGCTTAGGCGGGATTAGCACAGATACGCAGTATTTT.

The rearrangement joins TRBV5-1 to TRBJ2-7, with D possibly being TRBD1 (6 bases). V lost 1 base, J lost 0 bases, and 8 bases lay in between. Germline CDR1 SGHRS, CDR2 YFSETQ. This CDR3 comprises 14 residues. DNA for the CDR3: TGCGCCAGCAGCTTGACAGGGACCTCCTACGAGCAGTACTTC. Its translation is CASSLTGTSYEQYF.

V and J are TRBV6-5 and TRBJ1-2; TRBD1 aligns across 7 bases. The ends lost 4 bases at V and 4 bases at J; junction bases unmatched: 9. The CDR3 covers 15 residues. The germline CDR1 and CDR2 sequences are MNHEY and SVGAGI. The DNA for the CDR3 is TGTGCCAGCAGTTCGGGGAAGGGGGCCGGCTATGGCTACACCTTC. Residues: CASSSGKGAGYGYTF.

This chain connects TRBV14 to TRBJ1-1; a possible D gene is TRBD1 (6 bases). V lost 2 bases to trimming and J lost 6 bases, with 10 bases between them. The CDR3 loop spans 13 amino acids. Germline CDR1 reads SGHDN; CDR2 reads FVKESK. The CDR3 DNA reads as TGTGCCAGCAGCCAACAGGGGCGGGCTGAAGCTTTCTTT. Protein: CASSQQGRAEAFF.

The CDR3, as DNA: TGTGCCAGCAGAAAAGGAGAGTACGAGCAGTACGTC. It is translated as CASRKGEYEQYV. This chain links TRBV2 with TRBJ2-7; no clear D gene. V was pared by 6 bases and J by 4 bases, with 10 bases between. The CDR3 totals 12 residues. CDR1 is SNHLY and CDR2 is FYNNEI in the germline V gene.

The chain carries TRBV19 and TRBJ1-2; 8 positions match TRBD1. CDR3 length: 15 amino acids. Germline V gives CDR1 LNHDA, CDR2 SQIVND (reference sequence). Trimming at V came to 6 bases and at J to 0 bases, leaving 6 bases not matched to a gene. This CDR3 reads CASRKDRGTNYGYTF. As DNA, the CDR3 is TGTGCCAGTAGAAAAGACAGGGGCACTAACTATGGCTACACCTTC.

The chain uses TRBV4-2 and TRBJ2-7; 8 bases align to TRBD1. The V gene end was trimmed by 1 base and the J gene end by 6 bases; junction bases not matched to a gene: 5. CDR1 and CDR2 from the germline V gene are LGHNA and YNFKEQ. The length of the CDR3 is 14 residues. CDR3 nucleotide sequence: TGTGCCAGCAGCCAAGGGACAGGGATAAGCGAGCAGTACTTC. Translation gives CASSQGTGISEQYF.

The chain couples TRBV6-5 to TRBJ1-1; tentatively, D is TRBD1 (5 bases). The CDR3 covers 14 residues. Per the germline V gene, CDR1 is MNHEY and CDR2 is SVGAGI. With 2 bases removed from V and 0 bases from J, the gap between germline ends came to 7 bases. CDR3 sequence: CASSYRGLNTEAFF. In DNA, the CDR3 is TGTGCCAGCAGTTACAGGGGATTGAACACTGAAGCTTTCTTT.

This sequence joins TRBV30 and TRBJ1-2, with D possibly TRBD1 on 6 matching bases. V lost 0 bases to trimming and J lost 0 bases, with 14 bases between them. The CDR3 totals 16 residues. Germline V gene sequence: CDR1 GTSNPN, CDR2 SVGIG (reference sequence). CDR3 sequence reads: CAWSVPRDTSNYGYTF. The CDR3 DNA reads as TGTGCCTGGAGTGTTCCCCGGGACACCTCTAACTATGGCTACACCTTC.

J is TRBJ2-1 and V is TRBV3-1 (or the pseudogene TRBV3-2); TRBD2 agrees at 11 bases. There are 16 residues in the CDR3. With V trimmed by 2 bases and J by 4 bases, 4 bases remained unmatched. Germline V gives CDR1 LGHDT, CDR2 YNNKEL (reference sequence). The CDR3 protein is CASSQPGLAAYNEQFF. DNA of the CDR3: TGTGCCAGCAGCCAACCGGGACTAGCGGCGTACAATGAGCAGTTCTTC.

J is TRBJ2-2 and V is TRBV18; TRBD2 agrees at 10 bases. CDR3 length equals 18 residues. With 1 base clipped from V and 5 bases from J, the junction kept 10 bases outside the gene matches. Germline CDR1 is KGHSH and CDR2 is LQKENI. The CDR3 is CASSPQFLLAGVTGELFF. The CDR3 bases are TGTGCCAGCTCACCACAATTCCTTCTAGCGGGAGTGACCGGGGAGCTGTTTTTT.

The chain recombines TRBV5-4 with TRBJ1-6; D might be TRBD1 (6 bases). Germline loops: CDR1 SGHNT, CDR2 YYREEE (reference sequence). With 0 bases removed from V and 7 bases from J, the gap between germline ends came to 8 bases. The CDR3 consists of 14 residues. CDR3 in amino acids: CASSLDRVNSPLHF. The CDR3 DNA is TGTGCCAGCAGCTTGGACAGGGTCAATTCACCCCTCCACTTT. Full variable domain (missing parts from reference TRBV5-4 and TRBJ1-6): ETGVTQSPTHLIKTRGQQVTLRCSSQSGHNTVSWYQQALGQGPQFIFQYYREEENGRGNFPPRFSGLQFPNYSSELNVNALELDDSALYLCASSLDRVNSPLHFGNGTRLTVT.